This T cell receptor beta chain appears in the sequencing data of a study of T cell repertoires in cytomegalovirus infection. Overall study context: Public TCR beta signatures provided an indication of both CMV infection and a matching HLA type.

General study results and limits: The cumulative frequency of public TCR beta families distinguished individuals who carried CMV together with the relevant HLA.

Germline assignment: CDR1 SGHNT and CDR2 YENEEA. The CDR3 totals 15 residues. After removal of 3 bases from V and 4 bases from J, the junction contained 2 bases not matched to a gene. One entry per CDR3 protein, called by TCRdb with MiXCR from the reads. This sample has around 540,000 distinct CDR3 sequences, with around 35% found just once. At least ten counts were recorded for this clonotype. Its cognate antigen is unknown. The chain recombines TRBV11-3 with TRBJ2-1; 11 bases align to TRBD2. The sequence was collected from a human donor in good health (CMV status not recorded). Some clones in this sample may be carry-over from other donors' samples. The sequenced sample was cultured PBMCs, obtained from culture after CMV antigen stimulation. Here the CDR3 reads CASSLVAGGYNEQFF. CDR3 coding DNA: TGTGCCAGCAGCTTGGTAGCGGGAGGGTACAATGAGCAGTTCTTC.